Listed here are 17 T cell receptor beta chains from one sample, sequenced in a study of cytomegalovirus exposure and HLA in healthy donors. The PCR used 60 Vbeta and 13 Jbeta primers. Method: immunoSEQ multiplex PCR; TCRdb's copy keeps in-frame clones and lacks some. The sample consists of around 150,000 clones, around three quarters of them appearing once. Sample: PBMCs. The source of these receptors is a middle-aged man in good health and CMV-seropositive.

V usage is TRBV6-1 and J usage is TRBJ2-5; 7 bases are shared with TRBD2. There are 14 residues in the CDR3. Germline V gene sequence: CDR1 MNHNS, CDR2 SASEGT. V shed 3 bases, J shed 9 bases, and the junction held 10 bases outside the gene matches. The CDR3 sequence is CASSDPGLPEAQYF. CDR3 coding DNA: TGTGCCAGCAGTGACCCGGGACTACCCGAGGCCCAGTACTTC.

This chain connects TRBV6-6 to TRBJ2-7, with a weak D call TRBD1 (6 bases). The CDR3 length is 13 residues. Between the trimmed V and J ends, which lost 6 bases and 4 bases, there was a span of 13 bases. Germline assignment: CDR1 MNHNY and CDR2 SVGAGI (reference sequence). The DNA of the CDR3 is TGTGCCAGCAGCCACACAGGGCCGTACGAGCAGTACTTC. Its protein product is CASSHTGPYEQYF.

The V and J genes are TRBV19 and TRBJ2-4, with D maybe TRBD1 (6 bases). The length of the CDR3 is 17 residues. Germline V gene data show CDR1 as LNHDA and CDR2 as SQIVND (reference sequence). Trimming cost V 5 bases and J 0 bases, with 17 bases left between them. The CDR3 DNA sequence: TGTGCCAGTAGTCCCGAGACAGGTCGTTTAGCCAAAAACATTCAGTACTTC. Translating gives CASSPETGRLAKNIQYF.

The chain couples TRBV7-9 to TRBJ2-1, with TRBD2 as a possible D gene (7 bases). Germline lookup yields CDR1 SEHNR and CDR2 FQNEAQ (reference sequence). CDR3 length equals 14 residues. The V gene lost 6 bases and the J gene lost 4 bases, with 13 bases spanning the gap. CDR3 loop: CASRSKGGYNEQFF. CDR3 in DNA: TGTGCCAGCAGATCGAAGGGGGGGTACAATGAGCAGTTCTTC.

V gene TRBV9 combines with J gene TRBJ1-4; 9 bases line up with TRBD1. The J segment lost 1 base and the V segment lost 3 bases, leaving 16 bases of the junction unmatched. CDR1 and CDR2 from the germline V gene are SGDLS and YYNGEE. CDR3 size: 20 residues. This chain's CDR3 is CASSAPSSQGARGTNEKLFF. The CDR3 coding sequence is TGTGCCAGCAGCGCGCCATCCTCACAGGGGGCACGGGGAACTAATGAAAAACTGTTTTTT.

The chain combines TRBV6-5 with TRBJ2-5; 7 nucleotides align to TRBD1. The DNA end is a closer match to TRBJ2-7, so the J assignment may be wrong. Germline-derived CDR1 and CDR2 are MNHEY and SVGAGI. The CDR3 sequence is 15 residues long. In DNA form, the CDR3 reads TGTGCCAGCAGTTTCAGACAGGGAAGCAGGTACGAGCAGTACTTC. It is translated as CASSFRQGSRYEQYF.

The CDR3: CASSFGTGAYEQYF. DNA of the CDR3: TGTGCCAGCAGCTTTGGGACAGGAGCCTACGAGCAGTACTTC. The chain joins TRBV5-6 to TRBJ2-7, with 8 bases lining up with TRBD1. The length of the CDR3 is 14 residues. J lost 2 bases, V lost 2 bases, and 3 bases had no gene match. Germline V gene lookup returns CDR1 SGHDT and CDR2 YYEEEE.

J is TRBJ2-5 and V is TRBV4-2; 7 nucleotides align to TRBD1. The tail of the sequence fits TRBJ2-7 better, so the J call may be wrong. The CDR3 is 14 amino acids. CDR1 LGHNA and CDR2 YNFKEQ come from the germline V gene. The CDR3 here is CASAVWDSSYEQYF. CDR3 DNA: TGTGCCAGCGCCGTCTGGGACAGCTCCTACGAGCAGTACTTC.

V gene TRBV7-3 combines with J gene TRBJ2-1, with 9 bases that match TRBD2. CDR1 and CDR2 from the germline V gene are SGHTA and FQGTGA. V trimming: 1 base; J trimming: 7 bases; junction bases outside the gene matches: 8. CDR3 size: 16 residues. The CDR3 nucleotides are TGTGCCAGCAGCTTAAGCGGGGGGGCTATAGGGAATGAGCAGTTCTTC. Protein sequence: CASSLSGGAIGNEQFF.

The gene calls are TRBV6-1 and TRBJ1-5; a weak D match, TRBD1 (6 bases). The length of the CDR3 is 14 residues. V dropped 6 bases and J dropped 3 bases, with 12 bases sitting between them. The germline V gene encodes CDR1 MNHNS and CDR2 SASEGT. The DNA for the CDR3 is TGTGCCAGCAGGCCTACAGGGTACAATCAGCCCCAGCATTTT. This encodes CASRPTGYNQPQHF.

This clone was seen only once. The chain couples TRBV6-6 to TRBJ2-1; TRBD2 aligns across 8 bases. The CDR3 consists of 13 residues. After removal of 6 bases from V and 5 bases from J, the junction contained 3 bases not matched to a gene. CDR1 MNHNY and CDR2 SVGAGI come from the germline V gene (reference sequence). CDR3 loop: CASSRAGDNEQFF. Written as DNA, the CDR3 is TGTGCCAGCAGCAGAGCGGGGGACAATGAGCAGTTCTTC.

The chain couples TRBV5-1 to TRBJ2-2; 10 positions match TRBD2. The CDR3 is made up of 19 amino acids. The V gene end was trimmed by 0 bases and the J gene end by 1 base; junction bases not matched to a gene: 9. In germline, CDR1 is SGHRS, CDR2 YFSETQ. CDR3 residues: CASSLVPPSGGWNTGELFF. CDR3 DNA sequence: TGCGCCAGCAGCTTGGTGCCCCCTAGCGGGGGCTGGAACACCGGGGAGCTGTTTTTT.

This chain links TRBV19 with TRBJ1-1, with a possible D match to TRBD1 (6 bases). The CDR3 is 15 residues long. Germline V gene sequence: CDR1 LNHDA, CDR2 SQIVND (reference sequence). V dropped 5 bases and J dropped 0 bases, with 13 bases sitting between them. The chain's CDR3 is CASSSRTDMNTEAFF. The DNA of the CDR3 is TGTGCCAGTAGTTCGCGGACAGACATGAACACTGAAGCTTTCTTT.

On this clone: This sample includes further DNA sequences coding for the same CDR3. As DNA, the CDR3 is TGTGCCAGCAGCTTAGGCGGGGTAGGGCAGCCCCAGCATTTT. It codes for CASSLGGVGQPQHF. The V and J genes are TRBV7-9 and TRBJ1-5; D uncertain. The CDR3 length is 14 residues. V was shortened by 1 base and J by 7 bases, with 11 bases between the two germline ends. Germline CDR1 and CDR2: SEHNR and FQNEAQ (reference sequence).

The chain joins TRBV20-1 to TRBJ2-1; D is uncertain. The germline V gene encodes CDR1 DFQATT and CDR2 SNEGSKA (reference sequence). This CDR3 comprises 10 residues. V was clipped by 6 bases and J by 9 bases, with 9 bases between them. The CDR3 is CSAPGGEQFF. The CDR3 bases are TGCAGTGCCCCCGGCGGTGAGCAGTTCTTC.

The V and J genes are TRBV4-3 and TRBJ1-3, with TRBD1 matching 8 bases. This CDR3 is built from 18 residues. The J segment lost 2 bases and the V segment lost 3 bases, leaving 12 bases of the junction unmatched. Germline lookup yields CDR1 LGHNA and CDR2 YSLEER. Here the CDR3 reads CASSHALPWDRTGNTIYF. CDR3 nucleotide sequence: TGCGCCAGCAGCCATGCACTTCCTTGGGACAGGACTGGAAACACCATATATTTT.

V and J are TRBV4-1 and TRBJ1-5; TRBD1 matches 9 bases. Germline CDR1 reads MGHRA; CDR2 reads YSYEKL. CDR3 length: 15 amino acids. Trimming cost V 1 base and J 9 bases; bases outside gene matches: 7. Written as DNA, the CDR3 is TGCGCCAGCAGCCAAGGGACAGGGGCGTTCGGGCCCCAGCATTTT. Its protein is CASSQGTGAFGPQHF.